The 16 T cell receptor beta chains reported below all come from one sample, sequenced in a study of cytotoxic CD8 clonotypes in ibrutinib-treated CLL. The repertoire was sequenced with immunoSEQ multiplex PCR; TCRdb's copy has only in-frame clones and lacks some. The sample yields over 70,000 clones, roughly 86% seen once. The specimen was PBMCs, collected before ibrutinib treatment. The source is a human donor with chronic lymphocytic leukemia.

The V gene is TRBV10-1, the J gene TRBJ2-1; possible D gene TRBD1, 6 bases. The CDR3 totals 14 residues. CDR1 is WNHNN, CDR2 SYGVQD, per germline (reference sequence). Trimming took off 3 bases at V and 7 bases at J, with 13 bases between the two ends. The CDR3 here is CASSEGGSMNEQFF. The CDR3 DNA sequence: TGCGCCAGCAGTGAAGGGGGTAGCATGAATGAGCAGTTCTTC.

For the CDR3, the DNA is TGTGCCAGCACCCTAGGGGCGTCGAATTACGTAGAGACCCAGTACTTC. Its protein product is CASTLGASNYVETQYF. The J gene is TRBJ2-5, the V gene TRBV5-5, with a weak D call TRBD1 (5 bases). Germline-derived CDR1 and CDR2 are SGHKS and YYEKEE (reference sequence). The CDR3 consists of 16 residues. V shed 6 bases and J shed 4 bases, with 22 bases lying between them.

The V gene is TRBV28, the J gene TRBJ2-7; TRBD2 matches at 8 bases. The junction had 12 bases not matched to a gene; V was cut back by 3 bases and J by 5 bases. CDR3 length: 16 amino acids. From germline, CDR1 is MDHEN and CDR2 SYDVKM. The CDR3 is CASSFPQSGSIHEQYF. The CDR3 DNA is TGTGCCAGCAGTTTTCCCCAGAGCGGGAGTATCCACGAGCAGTACTTC.

CDR3 sequence (DNA): TGTGCCAGCAGCCTCCCCGGGTGGACCCCGGGATATGGCTACACCTTC. The encoded protein is CASSLPGWTPGYGYTF. V is TRBV5-4 and J is TRBJ1-2; D gene uncertain. The CDR3 has 16 amino acids. Germline V gives CDR1 SGHNT, CDR2 YYREEE (reference sequence). V lost 4 bases and J 5 bases, leaving 21 bases between the germline ends.

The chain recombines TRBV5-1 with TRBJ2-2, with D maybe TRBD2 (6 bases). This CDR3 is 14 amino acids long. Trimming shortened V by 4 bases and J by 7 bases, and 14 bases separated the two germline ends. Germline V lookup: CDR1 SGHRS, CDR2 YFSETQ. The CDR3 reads CASSPLANGGELFF. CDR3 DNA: TGCGCCAGCAGCCCTCTAGCGAATGGCGGGGAGCTGTTTTTT.

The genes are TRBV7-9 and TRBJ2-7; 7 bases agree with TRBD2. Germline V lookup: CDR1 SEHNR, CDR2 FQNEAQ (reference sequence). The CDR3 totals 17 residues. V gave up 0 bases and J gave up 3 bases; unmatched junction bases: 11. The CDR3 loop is CASSLAGGRQILYEQYF. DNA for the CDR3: TGTGCCAGCAGCTTAGCTGGCGGGAGACAGATCCTCTACGAGCAGTACTTC.

The CDR3 here is CASSRLAGPYEQYF. The CDR3 DNA is TGTGCCAGCAGCCGCCTTGCGGGGCCCTACGAGCAGTACTTC. The chain has TRBV6-6 and TRBJ2-7, with D possibly being TRBD2 (6 bases). This CDR3 contains 14 residues. Germline loops: CDR1 MNHNY, CDR2 SVGAGI (reference sequence). The V gene lost 6 bases and the J gene lost 2 bases, with 14 bases spanning the gap.

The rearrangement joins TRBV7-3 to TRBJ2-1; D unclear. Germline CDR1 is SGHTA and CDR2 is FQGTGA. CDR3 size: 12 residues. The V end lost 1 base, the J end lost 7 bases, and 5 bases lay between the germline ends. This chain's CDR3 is CASSLSANEQFF. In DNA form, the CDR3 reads TGTGCCAGCAGCTTAAGCGCAAATGAGCAGTTCTTC.

CDR3 coding DNA: TGTGCCAGCAGGTTAAATGACAGGGTATCGAATGGCTACACCTTC. Residues: CASRLNDRVSNGYTF. The chain employs TRBV6-5 and TRBJ1-2; 7 bases map to TRBD1. The V segment lost 6 bases and the J segment 6 bases; nucleotides outside the gene matches: 13. Germline V CDR1 and CDR2: MNHEY, SVGAGI. The CDR3 length is 15 residues.

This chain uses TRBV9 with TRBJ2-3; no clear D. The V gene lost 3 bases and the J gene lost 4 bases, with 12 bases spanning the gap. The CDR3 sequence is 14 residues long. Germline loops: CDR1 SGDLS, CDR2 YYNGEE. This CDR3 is CASSEPLGSDTQYF. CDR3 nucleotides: TGTGCCAGCAGCGAACCCCTTGGGTCAGATACGCAGTATTTT.

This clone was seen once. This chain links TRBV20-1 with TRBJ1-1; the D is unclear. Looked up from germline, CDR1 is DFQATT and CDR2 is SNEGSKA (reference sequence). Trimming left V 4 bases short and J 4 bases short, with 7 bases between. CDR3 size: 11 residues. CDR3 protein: CSATPTTEAFF. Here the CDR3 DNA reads TGCAGTGCTACGCCAACCACTGAAGCTTTCTTT.

CDR3 region: CASSYGQSYNEQFF. The CDR3 DNA follows: TGTGCCAGCAGTTACGGACAGTCCTACAATGAGCAGTTCTTC. The chain employs TRBV6-5 and TRBJ2-1; D possibly corresponds to TRBD1 (6 bases). V was shortened by 2 bases and J by 1 base, with 6 bases between the two germline ends. This CDR3 region has 14 residues. Germline V gene lookup returns CDR1 MNHEY and CDR2 SVGAGI.

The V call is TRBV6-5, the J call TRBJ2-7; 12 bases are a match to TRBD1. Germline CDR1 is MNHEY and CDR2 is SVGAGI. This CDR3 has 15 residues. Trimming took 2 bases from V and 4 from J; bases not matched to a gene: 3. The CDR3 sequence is CASSYRDRGRYEQYF. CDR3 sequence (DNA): TGTGCCAGCAGTTACAGGGACAGGGGGCGATACGAGCAGTACTTC.

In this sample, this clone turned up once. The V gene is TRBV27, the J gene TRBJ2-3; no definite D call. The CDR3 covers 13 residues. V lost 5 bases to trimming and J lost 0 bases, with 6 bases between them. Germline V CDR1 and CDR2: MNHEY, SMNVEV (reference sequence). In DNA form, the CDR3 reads TGTGCCAGCAGTCTCGGCAGCACAGATACGCAGTATTTT. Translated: CASSLGSTDTQYF.

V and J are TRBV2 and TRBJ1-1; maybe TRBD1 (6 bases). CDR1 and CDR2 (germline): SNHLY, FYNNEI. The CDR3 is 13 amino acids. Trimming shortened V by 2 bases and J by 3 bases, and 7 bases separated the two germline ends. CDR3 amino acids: CASSETGYTEAFF. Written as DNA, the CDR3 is TGTGCCAGCAGTGAAACAGGGTACACTGAAGCTTTCTTT.

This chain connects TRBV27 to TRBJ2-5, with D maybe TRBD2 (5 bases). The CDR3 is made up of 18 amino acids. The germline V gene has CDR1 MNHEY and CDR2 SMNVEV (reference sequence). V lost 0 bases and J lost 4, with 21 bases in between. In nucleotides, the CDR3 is TGTGCCAGCAGTTTATCCCCCCCCATGTCTGGGGAGAGAGAGACCCAGTACTTC. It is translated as CASSLSPPMSGERETQYF.